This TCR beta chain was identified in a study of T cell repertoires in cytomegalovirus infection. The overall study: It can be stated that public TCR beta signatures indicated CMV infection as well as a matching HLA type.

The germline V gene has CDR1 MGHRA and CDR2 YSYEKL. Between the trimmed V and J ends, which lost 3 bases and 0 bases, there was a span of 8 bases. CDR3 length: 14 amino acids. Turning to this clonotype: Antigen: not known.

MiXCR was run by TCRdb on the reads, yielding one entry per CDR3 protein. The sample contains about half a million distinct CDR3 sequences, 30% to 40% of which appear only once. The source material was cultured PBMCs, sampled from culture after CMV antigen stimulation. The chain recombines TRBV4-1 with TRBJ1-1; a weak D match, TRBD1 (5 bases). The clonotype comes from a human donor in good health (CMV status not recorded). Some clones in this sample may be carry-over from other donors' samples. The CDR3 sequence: CASSHREMNTEAFF. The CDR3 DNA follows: TGCGCCAGCAGCCACAGGGAAATGAACACTGAAGCTTTCTTT.